The T cell receptor (beta chain) described here comes from a study of cytomegalovirus exposure and HLA in healthy donors. In the study overall: Earlier sequencing of some 170 million T cells yielded nearly 120 million unique TCR beta sequences.

Germline CDR1 and CDR2: LGHNA and YSLEER. V lost 1 base, J lost 3 bases, and 4 bases stayed unmatched. The CDR3 has 16 residues. The study, taken as a whole, reports: Several of the most significant clusters were apparently associated with common viral pathogens in a later analysis. When analyzed later, a missense DCLRE1C variant was found to be linked to TCR beta V- and J-gene trimming. As immune exposure information, only CMV serostatus was available.

It was with 60 Vbeta and 13 Jbeta primers that the PCR ran. Using immunoSEQ multiplex PCR, the repertoire was profiled, and TCRdb retains in-frame clones only, with some absent. This sample has approximately 240,000 clones; around 88% occur once, and the top ten carry roughly 0.99%. As to this clone: What it recognizes is unknown.

The chain uses TRBV4-3 and TRBJ2-2, with 8 nucleotides matching TRBD2. Sequenced input: PBMCs. This sequence originates from a woman between 18 and 30 years old in good health and CMV-seronegative. CDR3 amino acids: CASSQVTGGYTGELFF. The CDR3 DNA follows: TGCGCCAGCAGCCAAGTTACGGGGGGGTACACCGGGGAGCTGTTTTTT.